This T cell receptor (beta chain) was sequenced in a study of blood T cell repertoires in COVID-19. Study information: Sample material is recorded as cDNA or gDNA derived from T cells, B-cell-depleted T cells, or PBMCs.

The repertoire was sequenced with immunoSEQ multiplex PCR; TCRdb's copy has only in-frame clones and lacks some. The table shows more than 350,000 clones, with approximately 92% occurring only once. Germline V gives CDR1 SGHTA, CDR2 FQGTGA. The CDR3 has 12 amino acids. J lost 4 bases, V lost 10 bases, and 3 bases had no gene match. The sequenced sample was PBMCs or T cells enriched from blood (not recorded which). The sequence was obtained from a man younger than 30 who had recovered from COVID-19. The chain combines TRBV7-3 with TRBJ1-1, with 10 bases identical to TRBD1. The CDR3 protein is CATWDRGTEAFF. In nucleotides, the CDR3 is TGTGCCACCTGGGACAGGGGCACTGAAGCTTTCTTT.